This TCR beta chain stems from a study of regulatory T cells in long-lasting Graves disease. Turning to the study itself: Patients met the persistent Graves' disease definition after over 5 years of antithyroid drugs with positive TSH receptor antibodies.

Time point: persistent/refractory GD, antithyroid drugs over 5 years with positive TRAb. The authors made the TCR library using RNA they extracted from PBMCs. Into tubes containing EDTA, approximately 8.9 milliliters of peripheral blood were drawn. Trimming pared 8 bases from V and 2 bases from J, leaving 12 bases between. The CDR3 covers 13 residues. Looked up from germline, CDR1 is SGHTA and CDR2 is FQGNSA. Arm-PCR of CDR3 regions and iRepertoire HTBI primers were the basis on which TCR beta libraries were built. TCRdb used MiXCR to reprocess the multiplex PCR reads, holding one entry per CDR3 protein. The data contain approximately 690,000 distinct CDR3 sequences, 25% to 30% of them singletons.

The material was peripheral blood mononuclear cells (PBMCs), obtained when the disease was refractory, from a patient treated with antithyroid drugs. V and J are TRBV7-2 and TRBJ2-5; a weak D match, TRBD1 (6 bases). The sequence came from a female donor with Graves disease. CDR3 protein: CASAGTPQETQYF. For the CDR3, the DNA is TGTGCCAGCGCCGGGACACCTCAAGAGACCCAGTACTTC.